This TCR beta chain was captured by sequencing in a study of Ad26.COV2.S vaccination and SARS-CoV-2 variants. About the study: Each vaccinee took Ad26.COV2.S intramuscularly, once or twice 56 days apart. Study results and limitations: Vaccinees reportedly had broad spike-specific CD8+ and CD4+ T cell responses. Non-spike TCR breadth was similar in vaccine and placebo recipients.

A note on this clone: As yet, its antigen is unknown.

Treatment in this sample: some 19 received Ad26.COV2.S at low or high dose, single or two shots; about 5 received placebo; per-sample allocation not given. Sampling occurred on day 63 after the first vaccine or placebo injection. Cohort 1b enrolled adults aged 18-55 years in Boston. Germline V gene lookup returns CDR1 KGHSH and CDR2 LQKENI. Between the trimmed V and J ends, which lost 3 bases and 7 bases, there was a span of 9 bases. The CDR3 has 12 residues. TCRdb keeps only in-frame clones here, not all; method: immunoSEQ multiplex PCR. In the table there are 300,000 to 400,000 clones, around four fifths of which are singletons.

The source material was peripheral blood, sampled in a trial of Ad26.COV2.S vaccine versus placebo. The chain carries TRBV18 and TRBJ1-1; D possibly corresponds to TRBD1 (6 bases). The source of this sequence is a person between 18 and 65 years old who received the Ad26.COV2.S COVID-19 vaccine or a placebo. CDR3 loop: CASSPTDSEAFF. As DNA, the CDR3 is TGTGCCAGCTCACCTACGGACAGTGAAGCTTTCTTT.